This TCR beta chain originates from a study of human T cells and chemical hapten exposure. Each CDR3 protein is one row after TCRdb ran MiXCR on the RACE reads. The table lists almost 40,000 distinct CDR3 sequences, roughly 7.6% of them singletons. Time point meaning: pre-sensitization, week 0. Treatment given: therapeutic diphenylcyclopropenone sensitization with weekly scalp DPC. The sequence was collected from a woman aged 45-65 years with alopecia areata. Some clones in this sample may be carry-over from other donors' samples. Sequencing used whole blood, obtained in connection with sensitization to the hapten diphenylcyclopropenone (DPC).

The CDR3 spells CASSEGRYNSPLHF. The CDR3 DNA reads TGTGCCAGCAGTGAGGGGCGGTATAATTCACCCCTCCACTTT. The chain uses TRBV2 and TRBJ1-6; maybe TRBD1 (5 bases). Between the trimmed V and J ends, which lost 3 bases and 4 bases, there was a span of 7 bases. The CDR3 covers 14 residues. In germline, CDR1 is SNHLY, CDR2 FYNNEI. The entire variable domain, with the rest obtained from reference TRBV2 and TRBJ1-6, is as follows: EPEVTQTPSHQVTQMGQEVILRCVPISNHLYFYWYRQILGQKVEFLVSFYNNEISEKSEIFDDQFSVERPDGSNFTLKIRSTKLEDSAMYFCASSEGRYNSPLHFGNGTRLTVT.